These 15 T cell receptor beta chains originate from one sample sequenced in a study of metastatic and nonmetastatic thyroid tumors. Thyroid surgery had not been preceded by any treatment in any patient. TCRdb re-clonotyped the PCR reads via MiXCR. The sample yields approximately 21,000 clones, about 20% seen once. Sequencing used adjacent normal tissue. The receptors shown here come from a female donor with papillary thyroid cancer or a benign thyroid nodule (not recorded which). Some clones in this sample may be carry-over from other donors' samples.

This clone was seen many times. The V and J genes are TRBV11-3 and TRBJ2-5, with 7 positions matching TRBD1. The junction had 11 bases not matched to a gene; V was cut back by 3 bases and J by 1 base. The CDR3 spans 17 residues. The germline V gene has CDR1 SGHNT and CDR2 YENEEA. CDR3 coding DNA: TGTGCCAGCAGCTTCACGGGGACATCAGGGGGCCAAGAGACCCAGTACTTC. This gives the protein CASSFTGTSGGQETQYF. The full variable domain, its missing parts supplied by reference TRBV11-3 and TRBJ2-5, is EAGVVQSPRYKIIEKKQPVAFWCNPISGHNTLYWYLQNLGQGPELLIRYENEEAVDDSQLPKDRFSAERLKGVDSTLKIQPAELGDSAVYLCASSFTGTSGGQETQYFGPGTRLLVL.

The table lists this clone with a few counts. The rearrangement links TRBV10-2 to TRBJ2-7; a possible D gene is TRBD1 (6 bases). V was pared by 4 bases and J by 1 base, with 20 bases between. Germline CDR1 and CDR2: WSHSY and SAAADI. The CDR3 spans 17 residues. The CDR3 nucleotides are TGCGCCAGCAGTGTAGGGGGTGGGGCAGGGATGTCCTACGAGCAGTACTTC. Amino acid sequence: CASSVGGGAGMSYEQYF.

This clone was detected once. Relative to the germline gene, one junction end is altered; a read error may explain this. CDR3 amino acids: CAISVDESGGEQYF. Here the CDR3 DNA reads TGTGCCATCAGCGTAGATGAGTCCGGGGGGGAGCAGTACTTC. The chain recombines TRBV9 with TRBJ2-7, with TRBD2 matching 7 bases. Per germline, CDR1 SGDLS and CDR2 YYNGEE. This CDR3 spans 14 amino acids. The whole variable domain, filled in from reference TRBV9 and TRBJ2-7, reads DSGVTQTPKHLITATGQRVTLRCSPRSGDLSVYWYQQSLDQGLQFLIQYYNGEERAKGNILERFSAQQFPDLHSELNLSSLELGDSALYFCAISVDESGGEQYFGPGTRLTVT.

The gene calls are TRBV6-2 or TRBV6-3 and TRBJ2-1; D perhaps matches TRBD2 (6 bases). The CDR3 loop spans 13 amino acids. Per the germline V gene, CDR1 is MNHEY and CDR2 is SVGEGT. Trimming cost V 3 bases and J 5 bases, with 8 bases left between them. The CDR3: CASSYWTNNEQFF. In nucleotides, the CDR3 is TGTGCCAGCAGTTATTGGACTAACAATGAGCAGTTCTTC.

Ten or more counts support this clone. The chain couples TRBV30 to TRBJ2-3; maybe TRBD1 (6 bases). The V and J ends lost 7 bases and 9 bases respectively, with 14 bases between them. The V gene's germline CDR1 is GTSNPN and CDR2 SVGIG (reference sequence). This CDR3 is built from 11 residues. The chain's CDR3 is CASSRQATQYF. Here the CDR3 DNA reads TGTGCCTCCTCGCGACAGGCCACGCAGTATTTT.

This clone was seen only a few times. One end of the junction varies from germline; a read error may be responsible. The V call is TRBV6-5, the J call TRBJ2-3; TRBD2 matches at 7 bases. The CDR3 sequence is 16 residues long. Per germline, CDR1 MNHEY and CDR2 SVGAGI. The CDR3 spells CASSHRDYGFVGTQYF. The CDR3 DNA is TGCGCCAGCAGTCACCGGGACTATGGATTCGTGGGTACGCAGTATTTT.

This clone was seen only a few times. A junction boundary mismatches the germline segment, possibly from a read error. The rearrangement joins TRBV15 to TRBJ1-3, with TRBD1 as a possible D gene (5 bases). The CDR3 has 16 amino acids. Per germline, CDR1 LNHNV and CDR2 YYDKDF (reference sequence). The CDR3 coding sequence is TGTACCACCAGCAGTTTCTTAGACAGTGAAGGAAACACCATATATTTT. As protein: CTTSSFLDSEGNTIYF.

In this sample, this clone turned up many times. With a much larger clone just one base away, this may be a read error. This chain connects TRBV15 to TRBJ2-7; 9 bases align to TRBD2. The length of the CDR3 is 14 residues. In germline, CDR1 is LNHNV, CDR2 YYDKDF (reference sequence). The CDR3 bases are TGTGCCGCCAGCGGTAGCGGGAGACCATACGAGCAGTACTTC. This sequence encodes CAASGSGRPYEQYF.

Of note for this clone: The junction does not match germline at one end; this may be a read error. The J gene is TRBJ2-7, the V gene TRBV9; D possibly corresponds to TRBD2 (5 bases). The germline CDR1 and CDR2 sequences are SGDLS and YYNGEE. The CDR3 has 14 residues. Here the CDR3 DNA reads TGTGCCAGCAGCCTTAGTGGGAGCTCCTACGATCAGTACTTC. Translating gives CASSLSGSSYDQYF.

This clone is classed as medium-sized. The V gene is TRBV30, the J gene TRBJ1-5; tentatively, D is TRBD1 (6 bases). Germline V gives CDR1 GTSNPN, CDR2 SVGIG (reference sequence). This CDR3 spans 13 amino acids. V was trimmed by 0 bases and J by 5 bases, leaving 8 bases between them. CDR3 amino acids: CAWSVQGDQPQHF. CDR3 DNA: TGTGCCTGGAGTGTACAGGGAGATCAGCCCCAGCATTTT.

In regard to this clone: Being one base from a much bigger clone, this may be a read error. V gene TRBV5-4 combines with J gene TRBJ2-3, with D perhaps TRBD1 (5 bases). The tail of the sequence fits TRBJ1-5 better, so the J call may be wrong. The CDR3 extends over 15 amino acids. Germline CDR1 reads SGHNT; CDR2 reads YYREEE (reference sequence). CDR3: CASSLGGPDTDTQHF. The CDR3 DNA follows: TGTGCCAGCAGCTTAGGTGGGCCGGACACAGATACGCAGCATTTT.

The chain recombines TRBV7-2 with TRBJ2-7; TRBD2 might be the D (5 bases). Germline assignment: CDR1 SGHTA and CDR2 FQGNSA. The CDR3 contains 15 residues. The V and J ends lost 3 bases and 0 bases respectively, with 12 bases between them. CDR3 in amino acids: CASSLSWTGSYEQYF. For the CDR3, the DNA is TGTGCCAGCAGCTTGAGTTGGACTGGCTCCTACGAGCAGTACTTC.

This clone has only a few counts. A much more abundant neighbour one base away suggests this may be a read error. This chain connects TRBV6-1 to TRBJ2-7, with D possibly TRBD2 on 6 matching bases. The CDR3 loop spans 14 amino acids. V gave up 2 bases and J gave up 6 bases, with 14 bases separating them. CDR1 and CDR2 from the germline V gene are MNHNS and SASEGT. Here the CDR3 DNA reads TGTGCCAGCAGTGAATGGGAGGCGCGTCTCGAGCAGTACTTC. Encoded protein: CASSEWEARLEQYF.

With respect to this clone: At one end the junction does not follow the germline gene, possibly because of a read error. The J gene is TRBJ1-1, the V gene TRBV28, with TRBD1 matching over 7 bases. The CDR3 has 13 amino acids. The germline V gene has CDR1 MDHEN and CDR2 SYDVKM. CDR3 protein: CASIPPQGWALVF. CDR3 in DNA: TGTGCCAGCATCCCTCCACAGGGGTGGGCGCTGGTCTTT.

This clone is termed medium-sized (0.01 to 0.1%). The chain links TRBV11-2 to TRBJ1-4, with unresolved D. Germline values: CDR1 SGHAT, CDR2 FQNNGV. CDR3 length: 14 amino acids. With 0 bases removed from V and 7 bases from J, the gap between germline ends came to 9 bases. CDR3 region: CASSLDSAVEKLFF. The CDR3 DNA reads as TGTGCCAGCAGCTTAGATTCGGCAGTTGAAAAACTGTTTTTT.